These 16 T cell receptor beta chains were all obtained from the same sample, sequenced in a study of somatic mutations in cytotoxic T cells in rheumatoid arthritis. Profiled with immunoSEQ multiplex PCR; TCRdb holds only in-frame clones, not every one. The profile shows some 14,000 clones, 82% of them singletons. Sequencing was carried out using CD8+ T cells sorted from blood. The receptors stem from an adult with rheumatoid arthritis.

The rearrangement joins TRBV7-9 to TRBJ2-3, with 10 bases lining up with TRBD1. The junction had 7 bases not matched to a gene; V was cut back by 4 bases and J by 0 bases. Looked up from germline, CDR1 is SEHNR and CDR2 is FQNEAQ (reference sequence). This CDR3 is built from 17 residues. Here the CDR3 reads CASSWDRGETSTDTQYF. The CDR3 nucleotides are TGTGCCAGCAGCTGGGACAGGGGTGAAACTAGCACAGATACGCAGTATTTT.

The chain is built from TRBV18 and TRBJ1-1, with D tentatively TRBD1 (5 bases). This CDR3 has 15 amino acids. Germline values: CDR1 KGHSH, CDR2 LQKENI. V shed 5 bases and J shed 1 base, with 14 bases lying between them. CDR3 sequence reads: CASSDRDGWNTEAFF. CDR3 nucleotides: TGTGCCAGCTCAGACCGGGACGGGTGGAACACTGAAGCTTTCTTT. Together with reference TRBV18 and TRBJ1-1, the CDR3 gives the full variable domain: NAGVMQNPRHLVRRRGQEARLRCSPMKGHSHVYWYRQLPEEGLKFMVYLQKENIIDESGMPKERFSAEFPKEGPSILRIQQVVRGDSAAYFCASSDRDGWNTEAFFGQGTRLTVV.

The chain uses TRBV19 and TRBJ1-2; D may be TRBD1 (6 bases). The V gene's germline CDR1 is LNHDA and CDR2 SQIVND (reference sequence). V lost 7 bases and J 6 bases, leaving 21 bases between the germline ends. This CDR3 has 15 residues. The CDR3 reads CASTLVPTGRDGYTF. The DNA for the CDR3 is TGTGCCAGTACCCTCGTACCGACAGGTCGGGATGGCTACACCTTC.

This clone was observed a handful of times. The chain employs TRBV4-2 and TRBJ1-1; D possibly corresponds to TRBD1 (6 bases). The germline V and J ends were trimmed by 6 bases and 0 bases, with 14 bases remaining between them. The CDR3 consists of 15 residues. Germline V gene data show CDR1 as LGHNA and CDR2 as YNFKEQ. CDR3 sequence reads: CASRENRVLNTEAFF. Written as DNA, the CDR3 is TGTGCCAGCAGAGAAAACAGGGTTTTGAACACTGAAGCTTTCTTT.

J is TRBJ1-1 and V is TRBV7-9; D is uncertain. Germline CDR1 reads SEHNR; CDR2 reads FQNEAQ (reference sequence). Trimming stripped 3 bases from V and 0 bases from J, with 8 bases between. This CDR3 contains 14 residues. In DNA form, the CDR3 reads TGTGCCAGCAGCTTTAAGGCGATGAACACTGAAGCTTTCTTT. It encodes CASSFKAMNTEAFF.

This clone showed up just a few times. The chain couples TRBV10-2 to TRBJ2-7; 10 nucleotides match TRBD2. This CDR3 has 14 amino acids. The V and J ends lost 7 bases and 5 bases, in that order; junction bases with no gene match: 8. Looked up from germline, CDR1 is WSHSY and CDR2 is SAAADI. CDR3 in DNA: TGCGCCAGCACCCGAGCGGGGGGGAGCGACGAGCAGTACTTC. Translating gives CASTRAGGSDEQYF.

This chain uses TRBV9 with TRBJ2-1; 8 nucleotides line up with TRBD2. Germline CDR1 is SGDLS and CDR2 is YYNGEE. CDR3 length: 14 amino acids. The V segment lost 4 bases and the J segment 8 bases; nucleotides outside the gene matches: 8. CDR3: CASSTAGGQDEQFF. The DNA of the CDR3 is TGTGCCAGCAGCACTGCGGGGGGCCAAGATGAGCAGTTCTTC.

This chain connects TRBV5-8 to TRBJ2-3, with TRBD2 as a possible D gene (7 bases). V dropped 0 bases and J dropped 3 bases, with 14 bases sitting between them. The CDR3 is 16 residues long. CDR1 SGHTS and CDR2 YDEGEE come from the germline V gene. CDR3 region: CASSLARAGATDTQYF. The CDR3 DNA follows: TGTGCCAGCAGCTTGGCCCGCGCGGGGGCAACAGATACGCAGTATTTT.

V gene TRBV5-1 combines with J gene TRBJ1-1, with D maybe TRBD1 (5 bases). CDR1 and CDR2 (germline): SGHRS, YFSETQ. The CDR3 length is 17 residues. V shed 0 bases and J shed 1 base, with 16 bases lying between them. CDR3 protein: CASSLGLSGTQNTEAFF. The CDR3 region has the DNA TGCGCCAGCAGCTTGGGACTGTCCGGGACCCAGAACACTGAAGCTTTCTTT.

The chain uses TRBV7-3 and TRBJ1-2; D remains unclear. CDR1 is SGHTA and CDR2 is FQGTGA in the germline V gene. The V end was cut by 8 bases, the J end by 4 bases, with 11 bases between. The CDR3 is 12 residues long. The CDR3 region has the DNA TGTGCCAGCGGCGACGGGAGCTATGGCTACACCTTC. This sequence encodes CASGDGSYGYTF.

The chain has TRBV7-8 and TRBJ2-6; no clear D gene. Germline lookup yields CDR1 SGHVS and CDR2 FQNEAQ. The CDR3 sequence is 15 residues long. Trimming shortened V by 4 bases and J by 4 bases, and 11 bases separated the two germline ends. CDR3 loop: CASSSPPFGANVLTF. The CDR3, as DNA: TGTGCCAGCAGCTCCCCCCCATTCGGGGCCAACGTCCTGACTTTC.

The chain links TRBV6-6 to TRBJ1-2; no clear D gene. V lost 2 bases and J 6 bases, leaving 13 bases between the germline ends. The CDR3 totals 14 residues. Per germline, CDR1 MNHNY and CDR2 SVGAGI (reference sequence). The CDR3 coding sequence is TGTGCCAGCAGTTACAGGGTATCGCCAGATGGCTACACCTTC. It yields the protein CASSYRVSPDGYTF.

In nucleotides, the CDR3 is TGTGCCAGCAGCTCGGGACAGCAAATAGAAAAACTGTTTTTT. Protein: CASSSGQQIEKLFF. The chain recombines TRBV7-9 with TRBJ1-4; 7 nucleotides align to TRBD1. This CDR3 contains 14 residues. The trim removed 4 bases at V and 8 bases at J, leaving 7 bases unmatched. Germline values: CDR1 SEHNR, CDR2 FQNEAQ (reference sequence). Together with reference TRBV7-9 and TRBJ1-4, the CDR3 gives the full variable domain: DTGVSQNPRHKITKRGQNVTFRCDPISEHNRLYWYRQTLGQGPEFLTYFQNEAQLEKSRLLSDRFSAERPKGSFSTLEIQRTEQGDSAMYLCASSSGQQIEKLFFGSGTQLSVL.

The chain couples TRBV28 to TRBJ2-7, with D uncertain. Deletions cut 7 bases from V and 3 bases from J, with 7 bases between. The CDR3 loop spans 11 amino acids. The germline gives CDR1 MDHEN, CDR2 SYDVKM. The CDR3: CASKADYEQYF. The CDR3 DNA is TGTGCCAGCAAGGCAGACTACGAGCAGTACTTC.

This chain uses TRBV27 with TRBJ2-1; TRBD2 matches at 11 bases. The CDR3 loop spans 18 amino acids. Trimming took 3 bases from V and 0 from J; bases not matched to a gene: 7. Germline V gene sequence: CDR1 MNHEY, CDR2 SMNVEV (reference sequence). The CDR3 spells CASSFTSGGPSSYNEQFF. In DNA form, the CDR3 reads TGTGCCAGCAGTTTCACTAGCGGGGGCCCGAGCTCCTACAATGAGCAGTTCTTC.

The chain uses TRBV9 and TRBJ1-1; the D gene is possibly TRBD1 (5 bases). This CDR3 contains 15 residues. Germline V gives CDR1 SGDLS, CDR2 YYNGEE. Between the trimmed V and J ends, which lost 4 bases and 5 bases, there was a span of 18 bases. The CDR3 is CASSHLKGLGTEAFF. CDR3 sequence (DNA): TGTGCCAGCAGCCACCTAAAGGGGCTTGGTACTGAAGCTTTCTTT. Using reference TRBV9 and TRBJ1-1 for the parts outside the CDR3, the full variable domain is DSGVTQTPKHLITATGQRVTLRCSPRSGDLSVYWYQQSLDQGLQFLIQYYNGEERAKGNILERFSAQQFPDLHSELNLSSLELGDSALYFCASSHLKGLGTEAFFGQGTRLTVV.